This T cell receptor beta chain was profiled in a study of blood T cell repertoires in COVID-19 (TCRdb year 2020). Regarding the study in general: The collaborator samples originated in the United States, Italy and Spain and spanned the acute and convalescent phases of COVID-19. The samples were drawn from two sources: the first 160 participants of the ongoing ImmuneRACE study, and 950 to 1,500 subjects contributed by 6 global collaborators. The material from the prospective study consisted of cDNA or gDNA derived from T cells, B-cell-depleted T cells, or PBMCs. Nearly every sample came with metadata listing a de-identified subject ID, COVID-19 status, age in years and sex. Subjects who had been exposed to COVID-19, were actively infected with it, or had recovered from it provided the deeply sampled blood TCRbeta repertoires that made up the dataset. HLA class I and class II types, where available, came from metadata supplied by the sample provider rather than from assay-based typing. The repertoires were released in a freely available public database intended as a resource for research on the immune response to SARS-CoV-2. Results the study describes overall, beyond this receptor: Clinical and demographic metadata were provided uncurated, with the amount varying by source and participant.

A word on this clone: The antigen this receptor binds is unknown. No base-level quality is on record; no much larger clone is a single base apart.

Ends trimmed: V by 6 bases, J by 3 bases; bases unmatched to a gene: 8. From the cysteine through the phenylalanine, the CDR3 covers 16 amino acids. CDR3 DNA only is kept here, 48 bases in frame from base 1. CDR1 and CDR2 (MDHEN, SYDVKM) derive from the germline V gene. Participants in the prospective study were enrolled through a virtual design, were aged roughly 18 to 100 years, and lived in approximately 25 United States geographic areas. In the prospective study, participants were assigned to cohorts based on the clinical history participants reported in a screening survey and a study questionnaire. A participant counted as exposed if, within 2 weeks of entering the study, that participant had been in contact with someone who had a PCR-confirmed or clinician-diagnosed COVID-19 case. In the prospective study, whole blood, serum and a nasopharyngeal or oropharyngeal swab were collected from each participant by mobile phlebotomists. Participants in the prospective study had the option to provide additional blood draws and questionnaires over a roughly two-month period. Prospective study blood samples were shipped either frozen or at room temperature before DNA extraction.

TCRbeta CDR3 regions were amplified from genomic DNA by means of the immunoSEQ Assay, a bias-controlled multiplex PCR. As for the original processing: Within the assay, amplification of reference gene primers was used to estimate how many nucleated cells each sample contained. Sequence reads were collapsed and filtered to measure the absolute abundance of every unique TCRbeta CDR3 rearrangement. For each sample, productive Simpson clonality was calculated as the square root of Simpson's diversity index across productive rearrangements. TCRdb provides this immuneACCESS table in a form limited to in-frame rearrangements. Some clones are lacking; in checked studies, under half of them reflect an unresolved V gene, and why the rest are absent is not known. The D gene and trimming were derived from the DNA, and the V and J assignments and clone size from that table. This sample has around 340,000 clones in its table, and around nine tenths of those were observed once. The ten most abundant clones make up around 0.92% of the sample.

The specimen was PBMCs or T cells enriched from blood (not recorded which). The source of this sequence is a woman under 40 who had been exposed to COVID-19. The rearranged chain carries TRBV28 and TRBJ2-7; TRBD2 agrees with 13 junctional bases. The DNA reads as follows: TGTGCCAGCAGCCGGACTAGCGGGAGATATCTCTACGAGCAGTACTTC. Protein translation: CASSRTSGRYLYEQYF.